This entry is about one T cell receptor beta chain. The antigen remains undetermined. CDR3 length: 13 residues. The V end lost 1 base, the J end lost 4 bases, and 10 bases lay between the germline ends. Per germline, CDR1 SQVTM and CDR2 ANQGSEA. The entry originates in a study of shared clonotypes between healthy human individuals. Study overall: CD8 memory received one plate per donor, CD8 naive two, CD4 memory three and CD4 naive three. Study-wide results and caveats: Depth was large, yet rarefaction showed that sorted-subset sequencing was incomplete.

The method was immunoSEQ multiplex PCR; TCRdb's version includes in-frame clones alone and lacks a portion of them. Here the sample spans over 850,000 clones, around 78% being singletons. What was sequenced was memory CD4+ T cells from PBMCs. Subset reported: CD45RA-negative fraction. The rearrangement uses TRBV29-1 and TRBJ1-1, with unresolved D. The receptor comes from a man aged 18 to 30 in good health. Some clones in this sample may be carry-over from other donors' samples. In DNA form, the CDR3 reads TGCAGCGTTGAAGTTAGACCGGGCACTGAAGCTTTCTTT. This encodes CSVEVRPGTEAFF.